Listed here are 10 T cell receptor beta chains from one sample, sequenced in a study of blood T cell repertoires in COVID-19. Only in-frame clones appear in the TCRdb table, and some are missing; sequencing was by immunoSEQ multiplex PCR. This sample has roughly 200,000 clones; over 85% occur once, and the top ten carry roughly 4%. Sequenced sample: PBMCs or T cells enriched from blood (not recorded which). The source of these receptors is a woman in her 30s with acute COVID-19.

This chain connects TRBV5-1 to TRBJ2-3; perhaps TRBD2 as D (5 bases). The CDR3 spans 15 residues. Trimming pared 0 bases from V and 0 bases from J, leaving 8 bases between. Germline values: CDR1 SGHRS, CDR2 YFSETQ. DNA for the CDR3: TGCGCCAGCAGCTTGGATGGCGGGAGCACAGATACGCAGTATTTT. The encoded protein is CASSLDGGSTDTQYF.

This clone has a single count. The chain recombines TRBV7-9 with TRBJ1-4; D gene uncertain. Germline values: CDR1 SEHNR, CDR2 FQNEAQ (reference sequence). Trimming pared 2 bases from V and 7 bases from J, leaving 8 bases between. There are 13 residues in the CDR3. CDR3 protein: CASSLSTFEKLFF. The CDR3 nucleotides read TGTGCCAGCAGCTTATCCACTTTTGAAAAACTGTTTTTT.

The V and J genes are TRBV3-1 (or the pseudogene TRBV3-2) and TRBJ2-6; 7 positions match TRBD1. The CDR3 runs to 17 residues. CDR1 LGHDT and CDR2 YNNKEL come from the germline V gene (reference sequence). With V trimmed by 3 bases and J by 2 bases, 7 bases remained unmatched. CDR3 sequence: CASSQARGQTGANVLTF. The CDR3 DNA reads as TGTGCCAGCAGCCAGGCAAGGGGGCAAACTGGGGCCAACGTCCTGACTTTC.

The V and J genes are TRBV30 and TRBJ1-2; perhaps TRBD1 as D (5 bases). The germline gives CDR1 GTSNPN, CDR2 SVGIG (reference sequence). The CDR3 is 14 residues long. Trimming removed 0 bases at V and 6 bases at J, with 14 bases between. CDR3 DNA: TGTGCCTGGAGTGTACGAACCGGGGGGGATGGCTACACCTTC. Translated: CAWSVRTGGDGYTF.

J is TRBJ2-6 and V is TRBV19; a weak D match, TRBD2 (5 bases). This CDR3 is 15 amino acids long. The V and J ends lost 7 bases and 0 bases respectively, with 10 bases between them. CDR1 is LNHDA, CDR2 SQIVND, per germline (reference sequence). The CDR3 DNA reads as TGTGCCAGTACCTACGGACTCTCTGGGGCCAACGTCCTGACTTTC. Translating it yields CASTYGLSGANVLTF.

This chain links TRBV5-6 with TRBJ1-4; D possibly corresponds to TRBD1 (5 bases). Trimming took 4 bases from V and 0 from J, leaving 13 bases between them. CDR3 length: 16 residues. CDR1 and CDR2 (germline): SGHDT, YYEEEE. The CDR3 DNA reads TGTGCCAGCAGCCCCTCGGAAGGGGCAACTAATGAAAAACTGTTTTTT. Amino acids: CASSPSEGATNEKLFF.

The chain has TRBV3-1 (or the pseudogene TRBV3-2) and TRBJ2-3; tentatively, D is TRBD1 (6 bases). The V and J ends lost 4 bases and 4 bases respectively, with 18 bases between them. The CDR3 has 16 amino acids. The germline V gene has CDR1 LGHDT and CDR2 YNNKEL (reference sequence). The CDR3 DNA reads TGTGCCAGCAGCCCCAGGGGACCCTCCTCCGCAGATACGCAGTATTTT. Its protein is CASSPRGPSSADTQYF.

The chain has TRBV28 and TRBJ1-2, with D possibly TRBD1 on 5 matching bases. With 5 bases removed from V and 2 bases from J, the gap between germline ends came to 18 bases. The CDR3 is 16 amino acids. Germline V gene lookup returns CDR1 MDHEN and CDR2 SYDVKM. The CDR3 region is CASSEQMGEVNYGYTF. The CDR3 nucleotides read TGTGCCAGCAGTGAACAAATGGGGGAGGTCAACTATGGCTACACCTTC.

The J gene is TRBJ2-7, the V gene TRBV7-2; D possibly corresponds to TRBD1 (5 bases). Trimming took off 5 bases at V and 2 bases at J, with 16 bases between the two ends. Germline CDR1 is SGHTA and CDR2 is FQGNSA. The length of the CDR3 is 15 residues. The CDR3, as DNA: TGTGCCAGCAGCGGTGGCCCCCAGGGCGCCTACGAGCAGTACTTC. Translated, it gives CASSGGPQGAYEQYF. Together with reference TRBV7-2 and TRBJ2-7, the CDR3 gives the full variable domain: GAGVSQSPSNKVTEKGKDVELRCDPISGHTALYWYRQSLGQGLEFLIYFQGNSAPDKSGLPSDRFSAERTGGSVSTLTIQRTQQEDSAVYLCASSGGPQGAYEQYFGPGTRLTVT.

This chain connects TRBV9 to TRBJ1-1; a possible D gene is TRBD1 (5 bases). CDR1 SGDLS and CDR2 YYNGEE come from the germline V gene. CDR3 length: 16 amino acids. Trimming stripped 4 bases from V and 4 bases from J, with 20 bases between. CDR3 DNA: TGTGCCAGCAGCCCGCAGGAGGGGCCCCGGACCACTGAAGCTTTCTTT. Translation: CASSPQEGPRTTEAFF.